The 3 T cell receptor beta chains below were found in one sample sequenced in a study of blood T cell repertoires in COVID-19. Measured with immunoSEQ multiplex PCR; TCRdb has only the in-frame clones, and not every one. Among under 200,000 clones listed, approximately 85% were seen once. The specimen sequenced was peripheral blood. The origin of the receptors is an elderly woman with COVID-19, enrolled during active disease.

This chain uses TRBV18 with TRBJ2-5; TRBD1 aligns across 8 bases. V gave up 6 bases and J gave up 7 bases; unmatched junction bases: 7. Looked up from germline, CDR1 is KGHSH and CDR2 is LQKENI. The CDR3 has 13 amino acids. This chain's CDR3 is CASSPTGEATQYF. CDR3 nucleotides: TGTGCCAGCTCCCCGACAGGGGAGGCGACCCAGTACTTC.

This rearrangement joins TRBV27 to TRBJ2-5; D possibly corresponds to TRBD2 (6 bases). The CDR3 contains 14 residues. From germline, CDR1 is MNHEY and CDR2 SMNVEV (reference sequence). Between the trimmed V and J ends, which lost 4 bases and 6 bases, there was a span of 15 bases. CDR3 nucleotides: TGTGCCAGCAGTTCCCCGGGGGTGCCCCAGACCCAGTACTTC. This sequence encodes CASSSPGVPQTQYF.

J is TRBJ2-1 and V is TRBV18, with D tentatively TRBD2 (6 bases). V lost 6 bases to trimming and J lost 5 bases, with 11 bases between them. CDR1 and CDR2 from the germline V gene are KGHSH and LQKENI. This CDR3 region has 13 residues. The CDR3 bases are TGTGCCAGCTCCCAGGGACTGGACAATGAGCAGTTCTTC. Amino acid sequence: CASSQGLDNEQFF.